One sample yielded the 32 T cell receptor beta chains listed below, sequenced in a study of graft-versus-host responses after intestinal transplantation. No cognate antigen is known for these TCRs. TCRdb keeps only in-frame clones here, not all; method: immunoSEQ multiplex PCR. The sample includes 80,000 to 95,000 clones, roughly 91% of them seen just once. The sequences come from unstimulated CD8+ T cells sorted from spleen or lymph node cells, collected before intestinal transplant. These receptors were collected from a human donor who received an intestinal transplant.

The chain joins TRBV19 to TRBJ2-6, with D tentatively TRBD1 (5 bases). Looked up from germline, CDR1 is LNHDA and CDR2 is SQIVND (reference sequence). CDR3 length: 18 amino acids. V was cut by 9 bases and J by 0 bases, with 21 bases left in between. This CDR3 reads CASTISGLGPSGANVLTF. The CDR3 bases are TGTGCCAGCACCATATCGGGCCTGGGGCCCTCTGGGGCCAACGTCCTGACTTTC.

This chain uses TRBV15 with TRBJ2-7, with TRBD1 identical over 11 bases. The germline V gene encodes CDR1 LNHNV and CDR2 YYDKDF (reference sequence). The CDR3 is 16 residues long. V was clipped by 0 bases and J by 2 bases; unmatched bases: 3. The CDR3 sequence: CATSRDRTGGPYEQYF. Written as DNA, the CDR3 is TGTGCCACCAGCAGAGACCGGACAGGGGGCCCCTACGAGCAGTACTTC.

The chain links TRBV7-8 to TRBJ2-7, with 7 bases identical to TRBD1. The CDR3 length is 14 residues. V lost 5 bases, J lost 1 base, and 5 bases stayed unmatched. In germline, CDR1 is SGHVS, CDR2 FQNEAQ. The CDR3 sequence is CASSTGTASYEQYF. The CDR3 DNA follows: TGTGCCAGCAGCACCGGGACAGCTTCCTACGAGCAGTACTTC.

The V gene is TRBV9, the J gene TRBJ2-5, with D tentatively TRBD2 (5 bases). Trimming shortened V by 0 bases and J by 5 bases, and 14 bases separated the two germline ends. The CDR3 consists of 15 residues. The germline CDR1 and CDR2 sequences are SGDLS and YYNGEE. CDR3 sequence: CASSVGDSRGETQYF. The CDR3 DNA follows: TGTGCCAGCAGCGTAGGTGACTCCCGAGGGGAGACCCAGTACTTC.

Comment on this clone: The junction and the germline gene differ at one end; a read error may be behind it. This chain connects TRBV7-9 to TRBJ1-1; possible D gene TRBD1, 5 bases. CDR1 is SEHNR and CDR2 is FQNEAQ in the germline V gene (reference sequence). This CDR3 comprises 13 residues. As DNA, the CDR3 is TGTGCCAGCACCTTACGGGGGGGCACTGAAGCTTTCTTT. Protein: CASTLRGGTEAFF. Looking up the rest from reference TRBV7-9 and TRBJ1-1 gives the full variable domain: DTGVSQNPRHKITKRGQNVTFRCDPISEHNRLYWYRQTLGQGPEFLTYFQNEAQLEKSRLLSDRFSAERPKGSFSTLEIQRTEQGDSAMYLCASTLRGGTEAFFGQGTRLTVV.

The chain couples TRBV27 to TRBJ1-2; no clear D. The CDR3 is 15 residues long. The V end was cut by 2 bases, the J end by 6 bases, with 16 bases between. CDR1 and CDR2 (germline): MNHEY, SMNVEV (reference sequence). The CDR3 DNA is TGTGCCAGCAGTTTAGGGTTGAAATCGGGTAATGGCTACACCTTC. It translates to CASSLGLKSGNGYTF.

This chain uses TRBV4-1 with TRBJ2-1, with 7 bases fitting TRBD1. The CDR3 has 16 residues. Germline V gives CDR1 MGHRA, CDR2 YSYEKL. J was trimmed by 0 bases and V by 2 bases; bases with no gene match: 4. CDR3 residues: CASSQRTGYSYNEQFF. The DNA of the CDR3 is TGCGCCAGCAGCCAACGGACAGGATACTCCTACAATGAGCAGTTCTTC.

This clone came up once. The chain joins TRBV4-1 to TRBJ1-1; possibly TRBD1 for D (6 bases). The CDR3 extends over 16 amino acids. Germline V gives CDR1 MGHRA, CDR2 YSYEKL. V lost 0 bases, J lost 0 bases, and 11 bases lay in between. The CDR3 reads CASSQDRGFMNTEAFF. Here the CDR3 DNA reads TGCGCCAGCAGCCAAGATAGGGGGTTCATGAACACTGAAGCTTTCTTT.

The chain recombines TRBV13 with TRBJ2-7, with D maybe TRBD1 (5 bases). Trimming shortened V by 2 bases and J by 5 bases, and 13 bases separated the two germline ends. The germline V gene has CDR1 PRHDT and CDR2 FYEKMQ (reference sequence). CDR3 length equals 14 residues. The CDR3 nucleotides read TGTGCCAGCAGCTTAAGTGGGGCCGTCAACGAGCAGTACTTC. It encodes CASSLSGAVNEQYF.

The chain uses TRBV28 and TRBJ1-1, with 8 bases matching TRBD1. This CDR3 has 15 residues. The germline gives CDR1 MDHEN, CDR2 SYDVKM. With V trimmed by 3 bases and J by 3 bases, 6 bases remained unmatched. Written as DNA, the CDR3 is TGTGCCAGCAGTTTTGGGGCAGGGGGCGACACTGAAGCTTTCTTT. As protein: CASSFGAGGDTEAFF.

This clone was seen once. The chain joins TRBV27 to TRBJ1-3; D unresolved. The length of the CDR3 is 14 residues. Germline-derived CDR1 and CDR2 are MNHEY and SMNVEV (reference sequence). Trimming shortened V by 5 bases and J by 0 bases, and 8 bases separated the two germline ends. CDR3 bases: TGTGCCAGCAGTCCGATACTCTCTGGAAACACCATATATTTT. Its translation: CASSPILSGNTIYF.

This clone was recorded only once. The rearrangement links TRBV9 to TRBJ2-7; weak D call: TRBD2 (5 bases). Trimming took 1 base from V and 3 from J, leaving 14 bases between them. Per germline, CDR1 SGDLS and CDR2 YYNGEE. The CDR3 has 15 amino acids. The CDR3 nucleotides are TGTGCCAGCAGCGTATTCCCGGGGAGCCACTACGAGCAGTACTTC. Translation gives CASSVFPGSHYEQYF.

The gene calls are TRBV2 and TRBJ1-1; D not resolved. The CDR3 sequence is 12 residues long. CDR1 SNHLY and CDR2 FYNNEI come from the germline V gene. Trimming pared 0 bases from V and 6 bases from J, leaving 5 bases between. The DNA of the CDR3 is TGTGCCAGCAGTGAAGCGGCCCCTGAAGCTTTCTTT. As protein: CASSEAAPEAFF.

The V and J genes are TRBV4-1 and TRBJ1-2; 7 bases align to TRBD1. Trimming cost V 0 bases and J 8 bases; bases outside gene matches: 9. Germline V CDR1 and CDR2: MGHRA, YSYEKL. This CDR3 contains 15 residues. This CDR3 is CASSQDRQGGRGYTF. CDR3 sequence (DNA): TGCGCCAGCAGCCAAGATCGCCAGGGGGGAAGGGGCTACACCTTC.

The chain joins TRBV9 to TRBJ2-2; the match to TRBD2 covers 9 bases. CDR1 and CDR2 from the germline V gene are SGDLS and YYNGEE. Trimming cost V 0 bases and J 5 bases; bases outside gene matches: 2. CDR3 size: 15 residues. The CDR3 DNA reads TGTGCCAGCAGCGTAGGGCTAGCGGGGACCGGGGAGCTGTTTTTT. This encodes CASSVGLAGTGELFF.

This chain uses TRBV19 with TRBJ1-1, with 7 bases aligning to TRBD1. Trimming removed 4 bases from V and 5 bases from J; junction bases left unmatched: 7. The germline V gene encodes CDR1 LNHDA and CDR2 SQIVND (reference sequence). CDR3 length: 14 amino acids. CDR3 loop: CASSTGDSRTEAFF. The CDR3 bases are TGTGCCAGTAGTACAGGGGACAGCAGGACTGAAGCTTTCTTT.

The chain links TRBV7-9 to TRBJ2-7; D is unresolved. This CDR3 contains 12 residues. V shed 1 base and J shed 4 bases, with 5 bases lying between them. Germline V gives CDR1 SEHNR, CDR2 FQNEAQ (reference sequence). The CDR3 region has the DNA TGTGCCAGCAGCTTAGGGCAGTACGAGCAGTACTTC. Protein: CASSLGQYEQYF.

The chain couples TRBV7-9 to TRBJ1-4; 7 nucleotides line up with TRBD1. The CDR3 has 16 residues. Trimming at V came to 6 bases and at J to 4 bases, leaving 11 bases not matched to a gene. CDR1 SEHNR and CDR2 FQNEAQ come from the germline V gene (reference sequence). The CDR3 protein is CASSFNGQVLNEKLFF. Here the CDR3 DNA reads TGTGCCAGCAGTTTCAACGGACAGGTCCTTAATGAAAAACTGTTTTTT.

In its sample, this clone was seen once. The chain links TRBV6-1 to TRBJ2-2; possible D gene TRBD1, 6 bases. The germline gives CDR1 MNHNS, CDR2 SASEGT. This CDR3 spans 14 amino acids. Trimming took off 9 bases at V and 4 bases at J, with 15 bases between the two ends. DNA of the CDR3: TGTGCCAGATCAACCGGGACACCCACCGGGGAGCTGTTTTTT. Translating gives CARSTGTPTGELFF.

The gene calls are TRBV27 and TRBJ1-1, with TRBD1 matching 12 bases. The germline V gene has CDR1 MNHEY and CDR2 SMNVEV (reference sequence). The V and J ends lost 0 bases and 2 bases, in that order; junction bases with no gene match: 1. The CDR3 is made up of 16 amino acids. Here the CDR3 DNA reads TGTGCCAGCAGTTTATCGGGACAGGGGGCCAACACTGAAGCTTTCTTT. Translating it yields CASSLSGQGANTEAFF.

V gene TRBV27 combines with J gene TRBJ1-5; TRBD1 is a possible D gene (5 bases). V lost 7 bases and J 5 bases, leaving 21 bases between the germline ends. The germline gives CDR1 MNHEY, CDR2 SMNVEV (reference sequence). The CDR3 spans 16 residues. The DNA of the CDR3 is TGTGCCAGCACCCCACGGGGGGGTCTTGAGGATCAGCCCCAGCATTTT. Amino acids: CASTPRGGLEDQPQHF.

Points on this clone: Other DNA variants within this sample encode the same CDR3. V and J are TRBV7-9 and TRBJ1-6; D might be TRBD1 (5 bases). The germline V gene has CDR1 SEHNR and CDR2 FQNEAQ (reference sequence). There are 15 residues in the CDR3. V was shortened by 8 bases and J by 7 bases, with 18 bases between the two germline ends. This chain's CDR3 is CASRAPGHMNSPLHF. The CDR3 bases are TGTGCCAGCCGAGCGCCAGGACACATGAATTCACCCCTCCACTTT.

The chain has TRBV6-5 and TRBJ2-3, with D tentatively TRBD2 (5 bases). The CDR3 extends over 13 amino acids. Germline lookup yields CDR1 MNHEY and CDR2 SVGAGI. V lost 8 bases and J lost 9, with 18 bases in between. In nucleotides, the CDR3 is TGTGCCAGCCTAGCAAAGGCTTACGGCACGCAGTATTTT. Amino acids: CASLAKAYGTQYF.

The V gene is TRBV27, the J gene TRBJ2-3, with unresolved D. CDR1 is MNHEY, CDR2 SMNVEV, per germline (reference sequence). This CDR3 is 14 amino acids long. V lost 4 bases to trimming and J lost 0 bases, with 8 bases between them. The CDR3 sequence is CASSYPGSTDTQYF. CDR3 DNA: TGTGCCAGCAGTTACCCCGGGAGCACAGATACGCAGTATTTT.

This rearrangement joins TRBV4-1 to TRBJ2-7; no clear D. V was shortened by 1 base and J by 2 bases, with 12 bases between the two germline ends. Germline values: CDR1 MGHRA, CDR2 YSYEKL. The CDR3 totals 15 residues. The chain's CDR3 is CASSQGVGPTYEQYF. CDR3 DNA sequence: TGCGCCAGCAGCCAAGGCGTTGGGCCGACCTACGAGCAGTACTTC.

The rearrangement uses TRBV6-4 and TRBJ2-5; D is possibly TRBD2 (6 bases). This CDR3 spans 16 amino acids. V dropped 7 bases and J dropped 3 bases, with 21 bases sitting between them. The germline CDR1 and CDR2 sequences are MRHNA and SNTAGT. CDR3 residues: CASTPRNLAREETQYF. For the CDR3, the DNA is TGTGCCAGCACCCCCCGTAACCTAGCGAGAGAAGAGACCCAGTACTTC.

The chain is built from TRBV19 and TRBJ2-7, with TRBD2 as a possible D gene (5 bases). Germline-derived CDR1 and CDR2 are LNHDA and SQIVND (reference sequence). V was cut by 0 bases and J by 6 bases, with 21 bases left in between. The CDR3 length is 17 residues. CDR3 sequence reads: CASSIDFALAGPSEQYF. CDR3 bases: TGTGCCAGTAGTATAGATTTTGCCCTGGCGGGTCCCAGCGAGCAGTACTTC.

CDR3 in amino acids: CASSFDRGNYNEQFF. As DNA, the CDR3 is TGTGCCAGCAGTTTCGACAGGGGTAACTACAATGAGCAGTTCTTC. The chain recombines TRBV6-5 with TRBJ2-1, with 8 bases that match TRBD1. The CDR3 totals 15 residues. CDR1 is MNHEY, CDR2 SVGAGI, per germline. Trimming removed 4 bases from V and 3 bases from J; junction bases left unmatched: 5.

The chain links TRBV12-5 to TRBJ1-1; weak D call: TRBD1 (6 bases). CDR3 length equals 12 residues. The V and J ends lost 5 bases and 4 bases respectively, with 8 bases between them. Germline loops: CDR1 LGHNT, CDR2 FRNRAP. The CDR3 spells CASGLGATEAFF. DNA for the CDR3: TGTGCTAGTGGTCTGGGGGCCACTGAAGCTTTCTTT.

V gene TRBV6-5 combines with J gene TRBJ2-7; TRBD1 aligns across 10 bases. Trimming took 6 bases from V and 0 from J; bases not matched to a gene: 5. This CDR3 contains 15 residues. Germline values: CDR1 MNHEY, CDR2 SVGAGI. The DNA of the CDR3 is TGTGCCAGCAGCCCCGGGACAGGGGACTCCTACGAGCAGTACTTC. It encodes CASSPGTGDSYEQYF.

The chain has TRBV4-3 and TRBJ2-3; 8 positions agree with TRBD2. The trim removed 4 bases at V and 3 bases at J, leaving 6 bases unmatched. Germline lookup yields CDR1 LGHNA and CDR2 YSLEER. CDR3 size: 15 residues. The CDR3 sequence: CASSPGGKGTDTQYF. DNA for the CDR3: TGCGCCAGCAGCCCGGGAGGGAAGGGGACAGATACGCAGTATTTT.

V usage is TRBV4-3 and J usage is TRBJ2-3; possible D gene TRBD2, 6 bases. This CDR3 spans 14 amino acids. Germline CDR1 and CDR2: LGHNA and YSLEER. The V end was cut by 3 bases, the J end by 4 bases, with 11 bases between. CDR3 in amino acids: CASSQSGEADTQYF. The DNA of the CDR3 is TGCGCCAGCAGCCAGTCGGGGGAGGCAGATACGCAGTATTTT.